The entry below gives a single T cell receptor beta chain sequence along with its context. Its antigen specificity is not known. No much larger clone exists at a distance of one base, and base qualities are not known. V is pared back by 1 base and J by 7 bases, with 11 bases lying between the germline termini. Reading from cysteine to phenylalanine, the CDR3 counts 14 amino acids. The read is trimmed to its CDR3 DNA, 42 bases read in frame from base 1. CDR1 and CDR2 were assigned from the germline V gene (reference sequence) as LNHNV and YYDKDF. Library preparation used the immunoSEQ multiplex PCR assay. Rearranged TCR beta chain sequences were amplified using the hsTCRB Kit according to the manufacturer's protocol. Sequencing of TCRB libraries was carried out on an Illumina MiSeq. The authors' pipeline ran thus. The kit vendor's proprietary platform handled demultiplexing, trimming and gene mapping. The table was pulled from immuneACCESS by TCRdb, which kept in-frame rearrangements only. Such tables lose some clones; where checked, under half of the loss comes from unresolved V genes, and the rest has no known cause. For V, J and clone size, that table is used; D and trimming come from the DNA. The sample table contains about 59,000 clones; only one count was recorded for approximately 92% of them. The ten largest make up over 2.5% of the sample.

This sample is drawn from a study of a mutant IDH1 vaccine in newly diagnosed glioma (dated by TCRdb to the early 2020s). Study-level background: Of the approximately 32 treated patients, around 60% were male and approximately 38% were female, and the mean age was approximately 40 years. Longitudinal TCRB deep sequencing was done for 20 to 25 treated patients, wherever samples were available for exploratory analyses. Six visits were used for peripheral blood collection: V03 (baseline), V05, V07, V10, V12 and V13. Before enrollment, most patients had been given radiochemotherapy with temozolomide as standard therapy, while the rest had received either radiotherapy alone or temozolomide alone.

Interpreted using the paper, the time point label stands for: baseline, week 1 (first vaccination visit). Interpreted using the paper, the treatment or condition label stands for: pre-vaccination baseline after standard-of-care therapy. Newly diagnosed WHO grade 3 or 4 IDH1-mutant astrocytomas showing loss of nuclear ATRX were present in the donors. The samples were drawn from NOA16, a multicentre, single-arm, open-label phase I trial in Germany that tested a mutant IDH1 peptide vaccine in humans for the first time. Blood drawn at visit V03 was used as the baseline sample for immunogenicity testing. Genomic DNA for TCRB sequencing was extracted from EDTA blood using the DNeasy Blood and Tissue Kit. Study-wide findings and limitations: Vaccine-induced immune responses across multiple MHC alleles were detected in 85% to 95% of patients. Availability determined which PBMC samples were chosen for TCRB deep sequencing. Changes in the top peripheral T cell clonotypes picked up by TCRB sequencing did not appear to be linked to pseudoprogression. The authors noted that analyses of patient blood samples could not be reproduced because of sample limitations.

The source of this sequence is a man aged 50-59 years with glioma. The rearrangement joined TRBV15 to TRBJ2-1; the D gene cannot be named for sure. The input for sequencing was PBMCs, taken from a glioma patient treated with radiotherapy, temozolomide or both. The DNA reads as follows: TGTGCCACCAGCAGAGGGCCCTCGGAAAATGAGCAGTTCTTC. The resulting protein is CATSRGPSENEQFF.